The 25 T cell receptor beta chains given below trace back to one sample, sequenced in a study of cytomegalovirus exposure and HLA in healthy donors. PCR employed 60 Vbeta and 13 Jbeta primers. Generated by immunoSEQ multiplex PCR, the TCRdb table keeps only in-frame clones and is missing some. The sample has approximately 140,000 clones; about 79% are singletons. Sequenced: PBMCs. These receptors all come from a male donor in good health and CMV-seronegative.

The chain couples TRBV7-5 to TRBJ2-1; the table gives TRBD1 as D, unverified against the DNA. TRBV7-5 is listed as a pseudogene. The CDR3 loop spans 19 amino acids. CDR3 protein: CARSRGGDRGRAYYNEQFF. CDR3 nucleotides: TGTGCCAGAAGTCGGGGGGGAGACAGGGGGCGCGCCTATTACAATGAGCAGTTCTTC.

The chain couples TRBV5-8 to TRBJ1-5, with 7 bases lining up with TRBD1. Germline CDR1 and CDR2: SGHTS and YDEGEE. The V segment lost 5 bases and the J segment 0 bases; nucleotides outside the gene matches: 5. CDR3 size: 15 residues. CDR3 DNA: TGTGCCAGCAGACGGGACAGCCATAGCAATCAGCCCCAGCATTTT. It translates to CASRRDSHSNQPQHF.

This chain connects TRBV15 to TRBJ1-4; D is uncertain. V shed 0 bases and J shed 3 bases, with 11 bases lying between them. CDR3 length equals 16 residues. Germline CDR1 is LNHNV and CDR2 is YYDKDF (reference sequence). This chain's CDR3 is CATSRDSGRPNEKLFF. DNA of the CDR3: TGTGCCACCAGCAGAGATTCTGGCAGGCCTAATGAAAAACTGTTTTTT.

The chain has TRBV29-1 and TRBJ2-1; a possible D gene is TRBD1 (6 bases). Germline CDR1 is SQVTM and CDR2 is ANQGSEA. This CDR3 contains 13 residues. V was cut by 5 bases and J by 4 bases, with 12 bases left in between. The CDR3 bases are TGCAGCGTTCTCGGGACAACATACAATGAGCAGTTCTTC. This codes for CSVLGTTYNEQFF.

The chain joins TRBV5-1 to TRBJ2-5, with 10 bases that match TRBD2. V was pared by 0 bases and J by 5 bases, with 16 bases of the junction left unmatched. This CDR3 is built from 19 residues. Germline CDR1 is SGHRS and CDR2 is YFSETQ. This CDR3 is CASSLGTLAGTTGGETQYF. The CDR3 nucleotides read TGCGCCAGCAGCTTGGGGACACTAGCGGGGACCACTGGGGGTGAGACCCAGTACTTC.

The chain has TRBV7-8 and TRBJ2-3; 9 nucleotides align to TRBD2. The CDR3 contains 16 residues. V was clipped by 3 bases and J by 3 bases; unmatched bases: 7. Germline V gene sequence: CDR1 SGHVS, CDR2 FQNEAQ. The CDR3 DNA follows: TGTGCCAGCAGCTTCATCGGCGGGGGGGGGACAGATACGCAGTATTTT. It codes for CASSFIGGGGTDTQYF.

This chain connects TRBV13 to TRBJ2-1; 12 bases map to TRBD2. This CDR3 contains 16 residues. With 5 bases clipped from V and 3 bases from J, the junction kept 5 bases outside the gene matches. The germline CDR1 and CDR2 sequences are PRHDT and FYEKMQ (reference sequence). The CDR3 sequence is CASSLPTSGSYNEQFF. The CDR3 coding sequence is TGTGCCAGCAGCCTCCCGACTAGCGGGAGCTACAATGAGCAGTTCTTC. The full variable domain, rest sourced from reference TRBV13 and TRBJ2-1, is AAGVIQSPRHLIKEKRETATLKCYPIPRHDTVYWYQQGPGQDPQFLISFYEKMQSDKGSIPDRFSAQQFSDYHSELNMSSLELGDSALYFCASSLPTSGSYNEQFFGPGTRLTVL.

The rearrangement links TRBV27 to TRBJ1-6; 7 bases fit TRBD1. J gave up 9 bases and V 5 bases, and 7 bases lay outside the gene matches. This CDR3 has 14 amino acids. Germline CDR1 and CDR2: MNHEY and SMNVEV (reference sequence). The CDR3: CASSEQGLGSPLHF. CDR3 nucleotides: TGTGCCAGCAGTGAACAGGGGTTAGGTTCACCCCTCCACTTT.

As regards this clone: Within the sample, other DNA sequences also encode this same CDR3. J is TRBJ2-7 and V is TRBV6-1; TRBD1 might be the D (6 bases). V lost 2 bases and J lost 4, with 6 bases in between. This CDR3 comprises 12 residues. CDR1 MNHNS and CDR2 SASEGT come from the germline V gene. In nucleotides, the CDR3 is TGTGCCAGCAGTGAAAGGGGGTACGAGCAGTACTTC. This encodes CASSERGYEQYF.

The CDR3 DNA reads as TGTGCCAGCAGTTACCCGGAGAAAAATTCACCCCTCCACTTT. Encoded protein: CASSYPEKNSPLHF. The genes are TRBV6-5 and TRBJ1-6; D is uncertain. The CDR3 totals 14 residues. V was shortened by 2 bases and J by 7 bases, with 9 bases between the two germline ends. Germline lookup yields CDR1 MNHEY and CDR2 SVGAGI.

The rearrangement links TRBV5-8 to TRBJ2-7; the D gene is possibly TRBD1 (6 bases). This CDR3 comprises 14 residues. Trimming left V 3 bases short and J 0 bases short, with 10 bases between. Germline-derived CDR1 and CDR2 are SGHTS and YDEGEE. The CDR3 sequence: CASSSDRSSYEQYF. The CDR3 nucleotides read TGTGCCAGCAGCTCTGACAGGTCCTCCTACGAGCAGTACTTC.

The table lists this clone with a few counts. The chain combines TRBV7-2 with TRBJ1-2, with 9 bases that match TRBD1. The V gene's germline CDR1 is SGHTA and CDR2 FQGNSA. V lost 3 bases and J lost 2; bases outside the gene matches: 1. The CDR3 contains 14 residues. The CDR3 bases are TGTGCCAGCAGCTTGGGGACAGGGAACTATGGCTACACCTTC. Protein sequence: CASSLGTGNYGYTF.

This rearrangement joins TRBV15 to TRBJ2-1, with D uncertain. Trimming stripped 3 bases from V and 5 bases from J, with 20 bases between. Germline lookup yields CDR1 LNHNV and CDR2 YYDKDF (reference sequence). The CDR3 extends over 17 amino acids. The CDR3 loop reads CATSSSGGELLNNEQFF. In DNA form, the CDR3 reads TGTGCCACCAGCAGCTCTGGCGGCGAACTCCTGAACAATGAGCAGTTCTTC.

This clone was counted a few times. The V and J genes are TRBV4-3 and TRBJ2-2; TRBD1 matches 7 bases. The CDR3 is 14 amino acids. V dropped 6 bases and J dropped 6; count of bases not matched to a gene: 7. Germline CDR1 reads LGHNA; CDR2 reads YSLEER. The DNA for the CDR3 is TGCGCCAGCAGTAGACAGGGTGAGGCCGGGGAGCTGTTTTTT. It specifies CASSRQGEAGELFF.

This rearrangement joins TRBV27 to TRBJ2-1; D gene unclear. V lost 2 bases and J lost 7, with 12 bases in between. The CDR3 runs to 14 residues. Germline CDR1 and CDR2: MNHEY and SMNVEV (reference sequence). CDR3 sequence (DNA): TGTGCCAGCAGTTTACAGACCCCTAGAAATGAGCAGTTCTTC. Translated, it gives CASSLQTPRNEQFF.

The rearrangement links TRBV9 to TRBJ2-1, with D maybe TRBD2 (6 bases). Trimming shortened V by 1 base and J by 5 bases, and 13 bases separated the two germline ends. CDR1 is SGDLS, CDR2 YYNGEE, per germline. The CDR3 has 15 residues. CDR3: CASSVSRERHNEQFF. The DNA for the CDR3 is TGTGCCAGCAGCGTATCACGGGAGAGGCACAATGAGCAGTTCTTC. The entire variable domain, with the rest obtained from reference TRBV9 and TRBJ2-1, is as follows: DSGVTQTPKHLITATGQRVTLRCSPRSGDLSVYWYQQSLDQGLQFLIQYYNGEERAKGNILERFSAQQFPDLHSELNLSSLELGDSALYFCASSVSRERHNEQFFGPGTRLTVL.

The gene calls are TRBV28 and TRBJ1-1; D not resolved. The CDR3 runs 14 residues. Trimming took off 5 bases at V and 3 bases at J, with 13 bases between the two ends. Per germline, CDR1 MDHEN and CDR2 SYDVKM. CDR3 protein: CASSQEGMDTEAFF. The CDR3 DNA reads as TGTGCCAGCAGTCAAGAGGGTATGGACACTGAAGCTTTCTTT.

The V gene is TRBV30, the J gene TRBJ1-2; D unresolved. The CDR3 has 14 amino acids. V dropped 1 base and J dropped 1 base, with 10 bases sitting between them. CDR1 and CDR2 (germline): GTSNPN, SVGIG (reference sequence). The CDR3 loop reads CAWSDNIINYGYTF. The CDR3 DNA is TGTGCCTGGAGTGATAACATCATTAACTATGGCTACACCTTC.

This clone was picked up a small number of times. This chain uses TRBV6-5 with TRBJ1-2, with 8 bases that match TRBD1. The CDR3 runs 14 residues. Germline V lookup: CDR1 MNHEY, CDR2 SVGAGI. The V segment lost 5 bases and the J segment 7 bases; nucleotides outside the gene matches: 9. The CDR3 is CASSRGAGGPGYTF. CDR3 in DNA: TGTGCCAGCAGTAGGGGAGCAGGGGGCCCTGGCTACACCTTC.

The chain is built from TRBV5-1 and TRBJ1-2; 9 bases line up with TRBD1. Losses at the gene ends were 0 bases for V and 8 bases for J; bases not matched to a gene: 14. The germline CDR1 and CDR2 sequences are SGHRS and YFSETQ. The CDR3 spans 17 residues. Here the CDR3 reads CASSLEQSWGQGLGYTF. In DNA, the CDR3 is TGCGCCAGCAGCTTGGAACAGTCCTGGGGACAGGGACTCGGCTACACCTTC. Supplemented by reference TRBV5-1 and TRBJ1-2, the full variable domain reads KAGVTQTPRYLIKTRGQQVTLSCSPISGHRSVSWYQQTPGQGLQFLFEYFSETQRNKGNFPGRFSGRQFSNSRSEMNVSTLELGDSALYLCASSLEQSWGQGLGYTFGSGTRLTVV.

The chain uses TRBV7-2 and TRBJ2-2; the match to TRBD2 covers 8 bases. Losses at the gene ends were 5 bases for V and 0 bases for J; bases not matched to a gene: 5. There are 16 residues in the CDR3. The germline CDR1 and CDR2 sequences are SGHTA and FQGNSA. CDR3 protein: CASSPRTSPNTGELFF. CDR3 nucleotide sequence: TGTGCCAGCAGCCCTCGGACTAGCCCGAACACCGGGGAGCTGTTTTTT.

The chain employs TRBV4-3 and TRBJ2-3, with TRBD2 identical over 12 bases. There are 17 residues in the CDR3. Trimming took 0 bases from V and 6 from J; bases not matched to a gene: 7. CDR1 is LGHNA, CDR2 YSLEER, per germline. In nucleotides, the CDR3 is TGCGCCAGCAGCCAAGAAGGGCTAGCGGGGGGGAGGGATACGCAGTATTTT. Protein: CASSQEGLAGGRDTQYF.

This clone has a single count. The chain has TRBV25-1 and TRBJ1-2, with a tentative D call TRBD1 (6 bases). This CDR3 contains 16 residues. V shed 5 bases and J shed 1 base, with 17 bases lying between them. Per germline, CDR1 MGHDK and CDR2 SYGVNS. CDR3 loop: CASSNGQSFLNYGYTF. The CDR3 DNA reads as TGTGCCAGCAGTAACGGACAGAGTTTCCTTAACTATGGCTACACCTTC.

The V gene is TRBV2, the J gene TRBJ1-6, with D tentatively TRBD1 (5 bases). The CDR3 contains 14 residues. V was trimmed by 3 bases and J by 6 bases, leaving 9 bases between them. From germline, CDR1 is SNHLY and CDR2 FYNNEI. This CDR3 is CASSERQTNSPLHF. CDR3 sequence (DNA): TGTGCCAGCAGTGAGAGACAGACTAATTCACCCCTCCACTTT.

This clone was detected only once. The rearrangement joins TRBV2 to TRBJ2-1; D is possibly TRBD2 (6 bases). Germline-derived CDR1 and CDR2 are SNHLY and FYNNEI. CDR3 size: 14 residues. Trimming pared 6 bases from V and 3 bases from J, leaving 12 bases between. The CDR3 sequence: CASRVPGGYNEQFF. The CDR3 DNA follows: TGTGCCAGCAGGGTCCCCGGGGGCTACAATGAGCAGTTCTTC.